Below, 8 T cell receptor beta chains from the same sample are listed, as sequenced in a study of cytomegalovirus exposure and HLA in healthy donors. The study ran its PCR with 60 Vbeta and 13 Jbeta primers. Only in-frame clones appear in the TCRdb table, and some are missing; sequencing was by immunoSEQ multiplex PCR. The sample shows 200,000 to 300,000 clones, around 81% of them seen only once. Sequenced sample: PBMCs. The receptors here all came from a woman aged 55 to 70 in good health and CMV-seropositive.

V gene TRBV9 combines with J gene TRBJ2-7; 7 bases agree with TRBD1. Looked up from germline, CDR1 is SGDLS and CDR2 is YYNGEE. The CDR3 spans 14 residues. V gave up 4 bases and J gave up 5 bases; unmatched junction bases: 9. The CDR3 loop reads CASSLRQGGDEQYF. The CDR3 DNA is TGTGCCAGCAGCTTACGACAGGGTGGGGACGAGCAGTACTTC.

This sequence joins TRBV7-9 and TRBJ2-1, with 13 bases aligning to TRBD2. The CDR3 runs 16 residues. Germline V gene data show CDR1 as SEHNR and CDR2 as FQNEAQ (reference sequence). J lost 5 bases, V lost 4 bases, and 5 bases had no gene match. CDR3 nucleotide sequence: TGTGCCAGCAGCTCGACTAGCGGGAGGACAAACAATGAGCAGTTCTTC. This gives the protein CASSSTSGRTNNEQFF.

The gene calls are TRBV5-1 and TRBJ1-1; D perhaps matches TRBD1 (6 bases). Germline assignment: CDR1 SGHRS and CDR2 YFSETQ. This CDR3 spans 18 amino acids. The V end lost 3 bases, the J end lost 0 bases, and 21 bases lay between the germline ends. The CDR3 loop is CASSSPVGQGPLNTEAFF. The CDR3 coding sequence is TGCGCCAGCAGCTCTCCCGTCGGGCAGGGGCCTCTGAACACTGAAGCTTTCTTT.

The chain has TRBV27 and TRBJ1-2; TRBD1 aligns across 9 bases. The CDR3 is 14 amino acids. The V gene's germline CDR1 is MNHEY and CDR2 SMNVEV (reference sequence). V was pared by 5 bases and J by 3 bases, with 4 bases of the junction left unmatched. As DNA, the CDR3 is TGTGCCAGCAGTACCGGGACAGGGTACTATGGCTACACCTTC. It translates to CASSTGTGYYGYTF.

V is TRBV2 and J is TRBJ2-3; 10 bases are shared with TRBD2. Per the germline V gene, CDR1 is SNHLY and CDR2 is FYNNEI. Losses at the gene ends were 7 bases for V and 3 bases for J; bases not matched to a gene: 1. This CDR3 region has 13 residues. The CDR3 loop is CASTSGRTDTQYF. DNA of the CDR3: TGTGCCAGCACTAGCGGGAGAACAGATACGCAGTATTTT.

This clone was recorded once. The chain employs TRBV18 and TRBJ1-1; 8 nucleotides match TRBD1. The CDR3 runs to 16 residues. V gave up 4 bases and J gave up 1 base; unmatched junction bases: 8. Germline CDR1 KGHSH, CDR2 LQKENI. The CDR3 loop reads CASSRGQGMGNTEAFF. CDR3 bases: TGTGCCAGCTCACGTGGACAGGGAATGGGGAACACTGAAGCTTTCTTT.

This clone appeared once. The gene calls are TRBV18 and TRBJ2-2; D gene ambiguous. Deletions cut 3 bases from V and 8 bases from J, with 10 bases between. The CDR3 runs to 13 residues. Germline CDR1 is KGHSH and CDR2 is LQKENI. The CDR3 loop reads CASSPRGEGELFF. In DNA form, the CDR3 reads TGTGCCAGCTCACCCAGAGGAGAGGGGGAGCTGTTTTTT.

The chain has TRBV6-5 and TRBJ2-2, with TRBD2 matching over 10 bases. CDR1 and CDR2 (germline): MNHEY, SVGAGI. The ends lost 0 bases at V and 4 bases at J; junction bases unmatched: 2. The CDR3 totals 16 residues. CDR3 protein: CASSYSASGSTGELFF. CDR3 DNA: TGTGCCAGCAGTTACTCCGCTAGCGGGAGCACCGGGGAGCTGTTTTTT.